This entry lists 21 T cell receptor beta chains sequenced from one sample in a study of T cell responses to AZD1222 COVID-19 vaccine. Clones were sequenced by immunoSEQ multiplex PCR, and TCRdb holds only the in-frame ones, with some missing. Of roughly 60,000 clones detected, roughly 82% appear once; the ten largest clones hold 20%. The material sequenced was peripheral blood, taken on day 0 of AZD1222 vaccination. The receptors derive from an adult in good health.

The J gene is TRBJ1-5, the V gene TRBV7-9; D is uncertain. CDR3 length: 12 amino acids. The germline V gene has CDR1 SEHNR and CDR2 FQNEAQ (reference sequence). V was clipped by 8 bases and J by 2 bases, with 7 bases between them. Here the CDR3 DNA reads TGTGCCAGCGCGGGTGGCAATCAGCCCCAGCATTTT. Protein: CASAGGNQPQHF.

The rearrangement joins TRBV18 to TRBJ2-5, with 9 bases aligning to TRBD1. V dropped 4 bases and J dropped 1; count of bases not matched to a gene: 1. The CDR3 spans 14 residues. Germline-derived CDR1 and CDR2 are KGHSH and LQKENI. CDR3 DNA sequence: TGTGCCAGCTCACGGACAGGGGTCCAAGAGACCCAGTACTTC. This sequence encodes CASSRTGVQETQYF.

The chain uses TRBV7-8 and TRBJ2-7; D is ambiguous. The germline V gene has CDR1 SGHVS and CDR2 FQNEAQ. Trimming stripped 3 bases from V and 3 bases from J, with 18 bases between. The CDR3 totals 16 residues. The CDR3 region has the DNA TGTGCCAGCAGCTTTTTCTCCCGTCAGACTCTCTACGAGCAGTACTTC. Amino acids: CASSFFSRQTLYEQYF. The full variable domain, with the rest looked up from reference TRBV7-8 and TRBJ2-7, is GAGVSQSPRYKVAKRGQDVALRCDPISGHVSLFWYQQALGQGPEFLTYFQNEAQLDKSGLPSDRFFAERPEGSVSTLKIQRTQQEDSAVYLCASSFFSRQTLYEQYFGPGTRLTVT.

The chain couples TRBV7-3 to TRBJ1-1; TRBD1 agrees at 7 bases. CDR3 length: 14 residues. Looked up from germline, CDR1 is SGHTA and CDR2 is FQGTGA. The V gene end was trimmed by 5 bases and the J gene end by 1 base; junction bases not matched to a gene: 4. The CDR3 nucleotides are TGTGCCAGCAGCCCAGGGGGTTCGAACACTGAAGCTTTCTTT. Translated: CASSPGGSNTEAFF.

This clone has just one count. The CDR3 loop reads CASSFRDRGFDEQYF. CDR3 sequence (DNA): TGTGCCAGCAGCTTCCGGGACAGAGGGTTCGACGAGCAGTACTTC. The rearrangement joins TRBV7-2 to TRBJ2-7; TRBD1 agrees at 7 bases. V shed 3 bases and J 5 bases; nucleotides not matched to a gene: 10. This CDR3 comprises 15 residues. Germline V gene lookup returns CDR1 SGHTA and CDR2 FQGNSA.

The chain joins TRBV30 to TRBJ1-6; D gene unclear. Germline-derived CDR1 and CDR2 are GTSNPN and SVGIG (reference sequence). The V end was cut by 1 base, the J end by 3 bases, with 4 bases between. The length of the CDR3 is 13 residues. The CDR3 loop is CAWSGNYNSPLHF. The CDR3 bases are TGTGCCTGGAGTGGCAACTATAATTCACCCCTCCACTTT.

The chain joins TRBV10-3 to TRBJ2-2; D may match TRBD1 or TRBD2 (5 bases each). V was clipped by 3 bases and J by 6 bases, with 20 bases between them. CDR1 is ENHRY, CDR2 SYGVKD, per germline. This CDR3 has 17 amino acids. CDR3 sequence reads: CAISDLSGTRVAGELFF. Here the CDR3 DNA reads TGTGCCATCAGTGACCTATCCGGGACCAGGGTAGCCGGGGAGCTGTTTTTT.

This chain uses TRBV5-1 with TRBJ2-2; possibly TRBD1 or TRBD2 for D (5 bases each). The CDR3 consists of 15 residues. Germline lookup yields CDR1 SGHRS and CDR2 YFSETQ. V lost 1 base and J lost 6, with 13 bases in between. CDR3 sequence: CASSLFGGFAGELFF. DNA for the CDR3: TGCGCCAGCAGCTTGTTTGGGGGATTCGCCGGGGAGCTGTTTTTT.

The chain has TRBV12-3 or TRBV12-4 and TRBJ1-2, with D possibly being TRBD1 (6 bases). V lost 6 bases and J lost 4, with 12 bases in between. This CDR3 is 13 amino acids long. The CDR3 reads CASSQGQSYGYTF. In nucleotides, the CDR3 is TGTGCCAGCAGCCAAGGACAGTCCTATGGCTACACCTTC.

The CDR3 here is CAISPGSYSGNTIYF. CDR3 sequence (DNA): TGTGCCATCAGTCCGGGAAGTTACTCTGGAAACACCATATATTTT. V is TRBV10-3 and J is TRBJ1-3; D gene ambiguous. The V gene's germline CDR1 is ENHRY and CDR2 SYGVKD. Trimming removed 5 bases at V and 0 bases at J, with 11 bases between. This CDR3 spans 15 amino acids.

V and J are TRBV24-1 and TRBJ1-1, with D possibly matching TRBD1 (5 bases). The CDR3 sequence is 13 residues long. The V end was cut by 7 bases, the J end by 4 bases, with 12 bases between. Germline CDR1 is KGHDR and CDR2 is SFDVKD. The CDR3 loop is CATRSGTLTEAFF. The CDR3 coding sequence is TGTGCCACCAGATCCGGGACGCTCACTGAAGCTTTCTTT.

This rearrangement joins TRBV5-3 to TRBJ2-3; no definite D call. TRBV5-3 has ORF status, its function being uncertain. The V and J ends lost 3 bases and 1 base respectively, with 12 bases between them. This CDR3 is built from 15 residues. The CDR3 protein is CARSSAPPRTDTQYF. DNA of the CDR3: TGTGCCAGAAGCTCTGCTCCACCCCGCACAGATACGCAGTATTTT.

This clone was picked up a small number of times. The rearrangement uses TRBV2 and TRBJ1-6; D not resolved. Looked up from germline, CDR1 is SNHLY and CDR2 is FYNNEI. Trimming shortened V by 2 bases and J by 10 bases, and 18 bases separated the two germline ends. The CDR3 sequence is 16 residues long. The CDR3 DNA is TGTGCCAGCAGTGAAATGGGCCTACCGGCAGGCTCACCCCTCCACTTT. It encodes CASSEMGLPAGSPLHF.

The chain has TRBV21-1 and TRBJ2-7; the table's D call of TRBD2 was not tested on the DNA. TRBV21-1 is a listed pseudogene. The CDR3 loop spans 17 amino acids. Here the CDR3 DNA reads TGTGCCAGCAGCCAACCCTGGACTAGCGGGAGGAGGTACGAGCAGTACTTC. Translated, it gives CASSQPWTSGRRYEQYF.

V is TRBV5-4 and J is TRBJ1-1, with D possibly matching TRBD1 (5 bases). With 9 bases removed from V and 1 base from J, the gap between germline ends came to 16 bases. Germline CDR1 is SGHNT and CDR2 is YYREEE (reference sequence). The CDR3 spans 14 residues. The CDR3 spells CATSGWGKNTEAFF. The CDR3 DNA reads TGTGCCACATCCGGTTGGGGGAAGAACACTGAAGCTTTCTTT.

This clone was detected a few times. J is TRBJ1-4 and V is TRBV7-9; possibly TRBD1 for D (6 bases). The CDR3 has 16 residues. The germline V gene encodes CDR1 SEHNR and CDR2 FQNEAQ (reference sequence). V shed 0 bases and J shed 7 bases, with 15 bases lying between them. CDR3 sequence reads: CASSLAGAGRSEKLFF. CDR3 bases: TGTGCCAGCAGCTTAGCGGGGGCAGGGAGGAGTGAAAAACTGTTTTTT.

The rearrangement links TRBV19 to TRBJ1-2, with D perhaps TRBD1 (6 bases). This CDR3 region has 13 residues. With 4 bases removed from V and 6 bases from J, the gap between germline ends came to 12 bases. Germline V gene data show CDR1 as LNHDA and CDR2 as SQIVND (reference sequence). DNA of the CDR3: TGTGCCAGTAGTAGGGAACAGGGAGATGGCTACACCTTC. Its translation is CASSREQGDGYTF.

The rearrangement uses TRBV6-2 or TRBV6-3 and TRBJ1-1; D not resolved. Germline-derived CDR1 and CDR2 are MNHEY and SVGEGT. This CDR3 has 13 amino acids. V was pared by 5 bases and J by 1 base, with 8 bases between. CDR3: CASSGQANTEAFF. DNA of the CDR3: TGTGCCAGCAGTGGTCAGGCGAACACTGAAGCTTTCTTT.

The chain uses TRBV7-9 and TRBJ1-1; tentatively, D is TRBD1 (6 bases). V lost 3 bases, J lost 4 bases, and 12 bases lay in between. This CDR3 contains 14 residues. Germline values: CDR1 SEHNR, CDR2 FQNEAQ (reference sequence). CDR3: CASSFSGASTEAFF. The CDR3 bases are TGTGCCAGCAGCTTCTCAGGGGCCAGCACTGAAGCTTTCTTT.

V is TRBV9 and J is TRBJ2-2; no firm D call. Trimming pared 0 bases from V and 1 base from J, leaving 1 base between. This CDR3 contains 13 residues. Germline values: CDR1 SGDLS, CDR2 YYNGEE. The CDR3 region has the DNA TGTGCCAGCAGCGTAGGGAACACCGGGGAGCTGTTTTTT. Encoded protein: CASSVGNTGELFF.

The gene calls are TRBV28 and TRBJ2-1; weak D call: TRBD2 (5 bases). This CDR3 has 15 amino acids. Germline lookup yields CDR1 MDHEN and CDR2 SYDVKM. The V gene lost 5 bases and the J gene lost 9 bases, with 20 bases spanning the gap. Written as DNA, the CDR3 is TGTGCCAGCAGTACTTCCGGCGAGGGTACGGGTGAGCAGTTCTTC. Translation gives CASSTSGEGTGEQFF.